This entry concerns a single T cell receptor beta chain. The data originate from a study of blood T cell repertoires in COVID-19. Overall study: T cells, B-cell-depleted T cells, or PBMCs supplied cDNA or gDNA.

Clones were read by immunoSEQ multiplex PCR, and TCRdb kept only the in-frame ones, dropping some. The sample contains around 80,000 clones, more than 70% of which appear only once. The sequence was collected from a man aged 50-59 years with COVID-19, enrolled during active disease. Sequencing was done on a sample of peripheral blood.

This chain's CDR3 is CAAGGYSNQPQHF. The CDR3 bases are TGTGCTGCGGGCGGGTATAGCAATCAGCCCCAGCATTTT. The chain is built from TRBV6-5 and TRBJ1-5, with D uncertain. Germline loops: CDR1 MNHEY, CDR2 SVGAGI. This CDR3 spans 13 amino acids.